This TCR beta chain stems from a study of shared clonotypes between healthy human individuals. CDR3 length: 16 residues. CDR1 is MNHEY, CDR2 SMNVEV, per germline (reference sequence). Trimming removed 1 base from V and 4 bases from J, with 14 bases in between. Using immunoSEQ multiplex PCR, the repertoire was profiled, and TCRdb retains in-frame clones only, with some absent. The sample consists of roughly 660,000 clones, 90% of them appearing once. The material sequenced was memory CD8+ T cells from PBMCs. Subset: CD45RO+ cells pooled with CCR7-negative TemRA cells. This sequence joins TRBV27 and TRBJ2-1; maybe TRBD2 (5 bases). The receptor was derived from a man between 18 and 35 years old in good health. Some clones in this sample may be carry-over from other donors' samples. CDR3 sequence (DNA): TGTGCCAGCAGTTTATATGCGGCTTCGGGGTACAATGAGCAGTTCTTC. Protein: CASSLYAASGYNEQFF.